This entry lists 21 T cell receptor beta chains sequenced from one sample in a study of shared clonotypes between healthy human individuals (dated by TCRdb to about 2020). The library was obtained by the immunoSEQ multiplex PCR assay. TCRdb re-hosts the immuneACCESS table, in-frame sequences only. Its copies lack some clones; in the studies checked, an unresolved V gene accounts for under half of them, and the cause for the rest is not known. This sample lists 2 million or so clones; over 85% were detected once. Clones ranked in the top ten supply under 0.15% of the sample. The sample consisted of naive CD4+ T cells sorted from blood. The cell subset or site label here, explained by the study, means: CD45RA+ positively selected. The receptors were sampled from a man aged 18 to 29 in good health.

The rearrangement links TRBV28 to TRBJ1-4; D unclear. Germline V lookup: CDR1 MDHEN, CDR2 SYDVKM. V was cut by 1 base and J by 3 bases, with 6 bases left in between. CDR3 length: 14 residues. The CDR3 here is CASSLLQSNEKLFF. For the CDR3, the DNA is TGTGCCAGCAGTTTATTACAGTCTAATGAAAAACTGTTTTTT.

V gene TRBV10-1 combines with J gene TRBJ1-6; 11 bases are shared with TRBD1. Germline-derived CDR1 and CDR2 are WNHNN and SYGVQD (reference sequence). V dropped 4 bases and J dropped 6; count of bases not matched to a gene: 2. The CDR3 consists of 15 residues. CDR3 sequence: CASSAGTGGNSPLHF. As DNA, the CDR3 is TGCGCCAGCAGTGCTGGGACAGGGGGTAATTCACCCCTCCACTTT.

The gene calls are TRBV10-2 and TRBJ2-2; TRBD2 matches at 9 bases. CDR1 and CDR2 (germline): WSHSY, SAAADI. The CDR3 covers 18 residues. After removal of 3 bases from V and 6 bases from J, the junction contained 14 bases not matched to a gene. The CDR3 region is CASSDASGGSLRAGELFF. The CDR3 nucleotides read TGCGCCAGCAGTGACGCAAGCGGGGGGTCCCTAAGGGCCGGGGAGCTGTTTTTT.

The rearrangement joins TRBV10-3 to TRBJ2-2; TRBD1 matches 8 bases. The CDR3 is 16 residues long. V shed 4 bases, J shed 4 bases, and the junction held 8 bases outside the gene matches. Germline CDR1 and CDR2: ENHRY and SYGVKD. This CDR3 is CAISVSGTGTTGELFF. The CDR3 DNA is TGTGCCATCAGTGTATCCGGGACAGGCACCACCGGGGAGCTGTTTTTT.

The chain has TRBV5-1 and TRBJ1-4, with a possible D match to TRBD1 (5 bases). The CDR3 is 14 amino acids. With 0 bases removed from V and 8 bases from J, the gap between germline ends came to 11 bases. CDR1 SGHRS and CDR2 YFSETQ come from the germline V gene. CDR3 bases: TGCGCCAGCAGCTTGGCCAGGGAAGGCGAAAAACTGTTTTTT. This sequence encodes CASSLAREGEKLFF.

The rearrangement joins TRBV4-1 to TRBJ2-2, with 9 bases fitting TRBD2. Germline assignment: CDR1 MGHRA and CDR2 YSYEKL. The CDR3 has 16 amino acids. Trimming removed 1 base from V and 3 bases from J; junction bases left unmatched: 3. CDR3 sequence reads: CASSQGGGADTGELFF. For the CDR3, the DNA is TGCGCCAGCAGCCAAGGCGGGGGGGCCGACACCGGGGAGCTGTTTTTT.

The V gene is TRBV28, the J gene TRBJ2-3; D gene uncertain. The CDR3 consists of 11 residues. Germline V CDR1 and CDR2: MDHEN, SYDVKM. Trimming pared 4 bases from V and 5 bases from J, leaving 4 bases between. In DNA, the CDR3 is TGTGCCAGCAGTTGGTTAGATACGCAGTATTTT. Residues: CASSWLDTQYF.

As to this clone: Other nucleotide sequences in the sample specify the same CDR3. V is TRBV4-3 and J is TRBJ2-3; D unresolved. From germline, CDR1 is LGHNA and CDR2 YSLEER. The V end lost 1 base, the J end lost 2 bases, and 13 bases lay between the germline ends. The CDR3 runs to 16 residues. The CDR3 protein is CASSQGLGSYTDTQYF. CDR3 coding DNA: TGCGCCAGCAGCCAAGGTCTCGGATCCTACACAGATACGCAGTATTTT.

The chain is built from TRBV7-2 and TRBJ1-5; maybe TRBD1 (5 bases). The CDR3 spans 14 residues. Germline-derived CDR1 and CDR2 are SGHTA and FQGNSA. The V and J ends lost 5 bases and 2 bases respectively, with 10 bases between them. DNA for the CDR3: TGTGCCAGCAGCGGCCGGGACGGCAATCAGCCCCAGCATTTT. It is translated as CASSGRDGNQPQHF.

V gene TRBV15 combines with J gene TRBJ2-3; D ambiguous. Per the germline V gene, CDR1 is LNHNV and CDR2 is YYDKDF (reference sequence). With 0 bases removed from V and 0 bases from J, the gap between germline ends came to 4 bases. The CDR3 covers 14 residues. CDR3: CATSRETSTDTQYF. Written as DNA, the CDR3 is TGTGCCACCAGCAGAGAGACTAGCACAGATACGCAGTATTTT.

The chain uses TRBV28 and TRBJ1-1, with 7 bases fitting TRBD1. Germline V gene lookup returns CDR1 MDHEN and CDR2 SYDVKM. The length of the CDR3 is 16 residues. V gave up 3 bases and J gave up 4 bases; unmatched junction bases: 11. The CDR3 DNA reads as TGTGCCAGCAGTTTGTACACAGGGGTAAGGGCCACTGAAGCTTTCTTT. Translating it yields CASSLYTGVRATEAFF.

The CDR3 sequence is CATSTGTLETEAFF. Written as DNA, the CDR3 is TGTGCCACCAGCACCGGGACACTCGAGACTGAAGCTTTCTTT. The chain recombines TRBV15 with TRBJ1-1; a possible D gene is TRBD1 (6 bases). The CDR3 covers 14 residues. V lost 4 bases and J 5 bases, leaving 14 bases between the germline ends. Germline V CDR1 and CDR2: LNHNV, YYDKDF (reference sequence).

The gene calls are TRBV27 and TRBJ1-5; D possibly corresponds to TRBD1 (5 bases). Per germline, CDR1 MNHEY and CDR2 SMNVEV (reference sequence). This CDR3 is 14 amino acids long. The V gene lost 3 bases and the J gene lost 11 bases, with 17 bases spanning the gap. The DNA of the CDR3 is TGTGCCAGCAGTTTGGCCATGGGGGACTGGTCCCAGCATTTT. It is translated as CASSLAMGDWSQHF.

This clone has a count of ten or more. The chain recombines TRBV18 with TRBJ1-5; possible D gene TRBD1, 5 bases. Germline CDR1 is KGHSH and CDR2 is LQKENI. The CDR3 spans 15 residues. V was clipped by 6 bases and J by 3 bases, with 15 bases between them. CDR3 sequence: CASSSLGGNNQPQHF. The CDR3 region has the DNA TGTGCCAGCTCCTCCTTGGGGGGAAACAATCAGCCCCAGCATTTT.

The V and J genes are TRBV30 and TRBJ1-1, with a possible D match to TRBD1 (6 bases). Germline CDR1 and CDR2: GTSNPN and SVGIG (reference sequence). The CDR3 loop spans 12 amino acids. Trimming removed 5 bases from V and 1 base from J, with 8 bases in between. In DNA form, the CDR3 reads TGTGCCTGGGGACAGCGGAACACTGAAGCTTTCTTT. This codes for CAWGQRNTEAFF.

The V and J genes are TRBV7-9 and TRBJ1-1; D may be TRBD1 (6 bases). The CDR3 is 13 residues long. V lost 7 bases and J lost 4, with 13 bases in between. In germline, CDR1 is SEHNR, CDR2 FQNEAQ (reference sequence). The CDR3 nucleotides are TGTGCCAGCATTCGGACAGCTTCCACTGAAGCTTTCTTT. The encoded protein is CASIRTASTEAFF.

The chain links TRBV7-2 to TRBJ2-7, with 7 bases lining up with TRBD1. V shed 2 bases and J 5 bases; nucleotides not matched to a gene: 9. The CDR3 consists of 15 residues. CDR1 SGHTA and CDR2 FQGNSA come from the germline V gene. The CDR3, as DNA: TGTGCCAGCAGCTTACTGACAGGGAAGAAAAACGAGCAGTACTTC. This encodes CASSLLTGKKNEQYF.

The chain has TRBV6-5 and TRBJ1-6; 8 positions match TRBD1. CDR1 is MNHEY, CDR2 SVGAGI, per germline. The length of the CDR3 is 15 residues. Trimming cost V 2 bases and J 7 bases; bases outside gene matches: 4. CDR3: CASSYDAGGNSPLHF. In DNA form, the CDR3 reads TGTGCCAGCAGTTACGATGCAGGGGGCAATTCACCCCTCCACTTT.

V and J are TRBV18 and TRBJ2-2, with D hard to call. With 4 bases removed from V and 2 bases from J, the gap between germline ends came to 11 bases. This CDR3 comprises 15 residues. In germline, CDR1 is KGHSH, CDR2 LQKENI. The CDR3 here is CASSLLQTNTGELFF. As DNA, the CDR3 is TGTGCCAGCTCACTTCTTCAAACCAACACCGGGGAGCTGTTTTTT.

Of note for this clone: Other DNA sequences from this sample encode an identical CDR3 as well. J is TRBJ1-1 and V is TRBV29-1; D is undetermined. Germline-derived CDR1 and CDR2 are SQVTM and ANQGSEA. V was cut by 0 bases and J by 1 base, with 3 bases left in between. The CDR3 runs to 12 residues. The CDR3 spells CSVEEGNTEAFF. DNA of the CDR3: TGCAGCGTTGAAGAAGGGAACACTGAAGCTTTCTTT.

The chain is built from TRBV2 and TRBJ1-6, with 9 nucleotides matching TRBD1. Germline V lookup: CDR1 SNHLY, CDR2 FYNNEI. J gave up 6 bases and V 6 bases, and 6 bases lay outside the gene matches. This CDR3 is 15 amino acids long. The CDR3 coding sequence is TGTGCCAGCAGGGGGACAGGGACTATTAATTCACCCCTCCACTTT. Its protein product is CASRGTGTINSPLHF.